The rows below give T cell receptor beta chains drawn from one sample of a study of PD-L1 blockade in urothelial cancer. The repertoire was sequenced with immunoSEQ multiplex PCR; TCRdb's copy has only in-frame clones and lacks some. The profile shows under 130,000 clones, around 85% of them singletons. The sequencing here drew on PBMCs, taken around atezolizumab (anti-PD-L1) treatment. These receptors originate from a man aged 45-65 years with urothelial cancer. Each CDR3 is given with its conserved first and last residue. Fields, in order: clone size, V gene, J gene, D gene, CDR3 DNA, CDR3 protein. D genes are given only for firm matches. Rows give clone size only sometimes, using once, few, many, or a class for an expanded clone.

-,TRBV15,TRBJ1-5,-,TGTGCCACCAGCAGAGAGGTGTTCCCGGGACTTGAGACTCAGCCCCAGCATTTT,CATSREVFPGLETQPQHF
-,TRBV11-1,TRBJ2-3,-,TGTGCCAGCAGCCCGGACTCCCTGGAGGCAGATACGCAGTATTTT,CASSPDSLEADTQYF
-,TRBV7-8,TRBJ2-5,TRBD2,TGTGCCAGCAGGCCCCGGGGGGGGCAAGAGACCCAGTACTTC,CASRPRGGQETQYF
-,TRBV4-1,TRBJ2-7,-,TGCGCCAGCAGCCAAGATCTAGGGGCCTACGAGCAGTACTTC,CASSQDLGAYEQYF
-,TRBV7-2,TRBJ2-1,TRBD1,TGTGCCAGCAGCTACTTGACAGGGGCGGATGAGCAGTTCTTC,CASSYLTGADEQFF
-,TRBV5-1,TRBJ2-1,TRBD2,TGCGCCAGCAGTCCGGCGGGAGGCAAAGAAGAGCAGTTCTTC,CASSPAGGKEEQFF
-,TRBV13,TRBJ2-3,-,TGTGCCAGCAGCGCGCGGGGTTATACGCAGTATTTT,CASSARGYTQYF
few,TRBV6-6,TRBJ1-2,TRBD1,TGTGCCGGGGGACAGGGGGCGCGCGGCTACACCTTC,CAGGQGARGYTF
few,TRBV10-1,TRBJ1-3,TRBD1,TGCGCCAGCAGTGAGTCGGGACAGGGGTCTGGAAACACCATATATTTT,CASSESGQGSGNTIYF
once,TRBV6-1,TRBJ2-1,-,TGTGCCAGCAGTGACGGGAGACAGGGAGTCAATGAGCAGTTCTTC,CASSDGRQGVNEQFF
-,TRBV9,TRBJ2-2,TRBD2,TGTGCCAGCAACCGACTAGCGGGAGGCACCGGGGAGCTGTTTTTT,CASNRLAGGTGELFF
few,TRBV6-1,TRBJ1-1,-,TGTGCCAGCTCGAGGCAGCGGGAGGGGAACACTGAAGCTTTCTTT,CASSRQREGNTEAFF
once,TRBV6-1,TRBJ2-7,-,TGTGCCAGCAGTGCCCCGTCCGGGATAAAGCAGTACTTC,CASSAPSGIKQYF
-,TRBV28,TRBJ2-7,TRBD1,TGTGCCAGCAGTTTCGGGACAGCCTCCTACGAGCAGTACTTC,CASSFGTASYEQYF
-,TRBV7-2,TRBJ2-3,-,TGTGCCAGCAGCTTAGCGGGCCTCTCCCGCACAGATACGCAGTATTTT,CASSLAGLSRTDTQYF
-,TRBV11-3,TRBJ2-7,TRBD2,TGTGCCAGCAGCTTAGCCGGGACTAGCTACGAGCAGTACTTC,CASSLAGTSYEQYF
-,TRBV7-9,TRBJ2-1,TRBD2,TGTGCCAGCAGCCCAGCGGGAGGGCTGGGGAATGAGCAGTTCTTC,CASSPAGGLGNEQFF
-,TRBV7-2,TRBJ2-3,-,TGTGCCAGCAGCTTAGCTAGGCTAGCGCCCAGCACAGATACGCAGTATTTT,CASSLARLAPSTDTQYF
-,TRBV10-3,TRBJ2-3,TRBD2,TGTGCCATCAGCCCCCTCCCTAGCGGGATGACAGATACGCAGTATTTT,CAISPLPSGMTDTQYF
-,TRBV7-2,TRBJ1-3,-,TGTGCCAGCAGCTTACGCGTGAGCTCTGGAAACACCATATATTTT,CASSLRVSSGNTIYF
-,TRBV2,TRBJ1-2,TRBD1,TGTGCCAGCAGTGAACAGGGGGCGGGCTATGGCTACACCTTC,CASSEQGAGYGYTF
many,TRBV7-8,TRBJ1-2,-,TGTGCCAGCAGCTTACAGGGGCGTGGCTACACCTTC,CASSLQGRGYTF
-,TRBV14,TRBJ1-4,TRBD1,TGTGCCAGCAGCCAAGATTTCGGGACAGGGGAGGAAAAACTGTTTTTT,CASSQDFGTGEEKLFF
-,TRBV6-8,TRBJ2-7,-,TGTGCCAGCAGATCCGGGACAACATTTAGCTCCTACGAGCAGTACTTC,CASRSGTTFSSYEQYF
-,TRBV28,TRBJ2-5,-,TGTGCCAGCAACCTCGGGGGAGGGGGCCAAGAGACCCAGTACTTC,CASNLGGGGQETQYF
-,TRBV5-1,TRBJ1-2,TRBD1,TGCGCCAGCAGTCCTCGCGGACAGGCTAACTATGGCTACACCTTC,CASSPRGQANYGYTF
few,TRBV10-2,TRBJ1-6,-,TGCGCCAGCAGTTCGAACGGAGAACCAGGGGATTCACCCCTCCACTTT,CASSSNGEPGDSPLHF
-,TRBV18,TRBJ2-1,TRBD2,TGTGCCAGCTCACCAATCGTGGCTAGCGGGAGTTACAATGAGCAGTTCTTC,CASSPIVASGSYNEQFF
-,TRBV6-5,TRBJ2-3,-,TGTGCCAGCAGTTCTCTCGTGAGGTCAGATACGCAGTATTTT,CASSSLVRSDTQYF
-,TRBV11-2,TRBJ2-2,-,TGTGCCAGCAGCTTAGTTCTAGGACTCCCCGGGGAGCTGTTTTTT,CASSLVLGLPGELFF
few,TRBV14,TRBJ1-4,-,TGTGCCAGCAGCCAAGAATGGGGAGGAGAAAAACTGTTTTTT,CASSQEWGGEKLFF
-,TRBV27,TRBJ2-6,-,TGTGCCAGCAGTTTGAGGGACTCTGGGGCCAACGTCCTGACTTTC,CASSLRDSGANVLTF
few,TRBV28,TRBJ2-7,TRBD2,TGTGCCAGCAGTTTTGGACTAGCGGGAGGGCGCGAGCAGTACTTC,CASSFGLAGGREQYF
-,TRBV27,TRBJ1-5,TRBD1,TGTGCCAGCACCATACAGGGGGCGCGGGGTCAGCCCCAGCATTTT,CASTIQGARGQPQHF
-,TRBV7-9,TRBJ2-5,TRBD2,TGTGCCAGCAGCCCTAGCGGGGCCCAAGAGACCCAGTACTTC,CASSPSGAQETQYF
-,TRBV2,TRBJ2-5,TRBD2,TGTGCCAGCAGTGTTATAGCGGGAGGGGGGCGGACCCAGTACTTC,CASSVIAGGGRTQYF
-,TRBV6-1,TRBJ2-3,-,TGTGCCAGCGGAACAGGGACAGATACGCAGTATTTT,CASGTGTDTQYF
-,TRBV7-9,TRBJ2-2,TRBD2,TGTGCCAGCAGCTTAGGAGCGGGAGAGACCGGGGAGCTGTTTTTT,CASSLGAGETGELFF
-,TRBV5-3,TRBJ2-1,TRBD2,TGTGCCAGAAGCTCCCCTCCGGGGAGGGAATCCTACAATGAGCAGTTCTTC,CARSSPPGRESYNEQFF
-,TRBV13,TRBJ1-2,-,TGTGCCAGCAACGGGTACAACCACCCGGAGGATGGCTACACCTTC,CASNGYNHPEDGYTF
-,TRBV6-1,TRBJ1-3,TRBD1,TGTGCCAGCAGTGCAGGGACAGCCTCTGGAAACACCATATATTTT,CASSAGTASGNTIYF
-,TRBV7-2,TRBJ1-2,-,TGTGCCAGCAGCTTAGACAGGGCTGACTATGGCTACACCTTC,CASSLDRADYGYTF
-,TRBV27,TRBJ2-7,TRBD2,TGTGCCAGCAGTCCCCGACTAGCGGGAGTTTTCGAGCAGTACTTC,CASSPRLAGVFEQYF
once,TRBV7-2,TRBJ2-1,TRBD2,TGTGCCAGCAGCTTAGCGCTACCCCCTAGCGGAGAGCAGTTCTTC,CASSLALPPSGEQFF
-,TRBV19,TRBJ1-2,-,TGTGCCAGTAGTATATCAGGGGCGCCATATGGCTACACCTTC,CASSISGAPYGYTF
-,TRBV7-8,TRBJ1-1,TRBD1,TGTGCCAGCAGCCTAGGGGGCGGCGGCACTGAAGCTTTCTTT,CASSLGGGGTEAFF
-,TRBV13,TRBJ2-3,TRBD2,TGTGCCAGCAGCGGGGGGACCCTCGGGGGGTTAGATACGCAGTATTTT,CASSGGTLGGLDTQYF
-,TRBV7-2,TRBJ2-7,TRBD2,TGTGCCAGCAGCTTGGGCCTAGCGGGAGAGCTGGAGCAGTACTTC,CASSLGLAGELEQYF
once,TRBV27,TRBJ2-1,-,TGTGCCAGCACACCCAAGCGGTACAATGAGCAGTTCTTC,CASTPKRYNEQFF
-,TRBV28,TRBJ2-1,TRBD1,TGTGCCAGCAGTGGACAGGGTCCCGGCAGCTCCTACAATGAGCAGTTCTTC,CASSGQGPGSSYNEQFF
-,TRBV7-2,TRBJ1-6,-,TGTGCCAGCAGCTTAGAGACTGTTAATTCACCCCTCCACTTT,CASSLETVNSPLHF
-,TRBV9,TRBJ2-3,TRBD2,TGTGCCAGCAGCGTAAAGCGGGAGAGGGCAGATACGCAGTATTTT,CASSVKRERADTQYF
-,TRBV18,TRBJ1-1,TRBD1,TGTGCCAGCTCGGATGGCGGGACAGGTTATGAAGCTTTCTTT,CASSDGGTGYEAFF